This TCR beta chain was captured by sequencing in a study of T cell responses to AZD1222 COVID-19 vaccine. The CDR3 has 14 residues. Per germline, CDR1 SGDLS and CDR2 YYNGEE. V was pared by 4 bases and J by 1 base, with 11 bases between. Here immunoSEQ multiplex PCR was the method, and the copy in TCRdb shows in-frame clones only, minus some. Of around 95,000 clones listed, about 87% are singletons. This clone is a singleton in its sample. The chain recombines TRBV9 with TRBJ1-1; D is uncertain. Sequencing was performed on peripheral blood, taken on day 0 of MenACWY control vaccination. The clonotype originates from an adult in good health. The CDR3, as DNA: TGTGCCAGCAGCCTAACAGACAAGAACACTGAAGCTTTCTTT. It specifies CASSLTDKNTEAFF.